These 28 T cell receptor beta chains were sequenced from one sample in a study of beta chain features in type 1 diabetes. Expressed TCRB transcripts were sequenced because the isolated RNA had all been reverse transcribed beforehand. Using immunoSEQ multiplex PCR, the repertoire was profiled, and TCRdb retains in-frame clones only, with some absent. The data show about 340,000 clones, approximately 8.2% seen once. The source material was central memory CD4+ T cells from blood. The origin of the receptors is a young woman in good health.

The chain links TRBV28 to TRBJ2-2; tentative D call: TRBD1 (6 bases). Trimming stripped 6 bases from V and 0 bases from J, with 14 bases between. This CDR3 has 16 amino acids. Germline V lookup: CDR1 MDHEN, CDR2 SYDVKM. CDR3 in amino acids: CASRDNRAPNTGELFF. CDR3 nucleotides: TGTGCCAGCAGGGATAACAGGGCCCCGAACACCGGGGAGCTGTTTTTT.

There are a few counts of this clone. The V and J genes are TRBV5-1 and TRBJ2-1; 9 bases are a match to TRBD1. The germline CDR1 and CDR2 sequences are SGHRS and YFSETQ. This CDR3 spans 15 amino acids. With V trimmed by 5 bases and J by 7 bases, 10 bases remained unmatched. The CDR3 bases are TGCGCCAGCAGTTCTCCCGGGACAGGGTCGAATGAGCAGTTCTTC. This translates into CASSSPGTGSNEQFF.

This chain links TRBV7-2 with TRBJ1-2; 7 bases agree with TRBD1. The V gene's germline CDR1 is SGHTA and CDR2 FQGNSA. The junction had 9 bases not matched to a gene; V was cut back by 3 bases and J by 8 bases. CDR3 length: 14 amino acids. CDR3 sequence: CASSFDRDKGGYTF. The CDR3 DNA follows: TGTGCCAGCAGCTTTGACAGGGACAAGGGGGGCTACACCTTC.

This clone has a handful of counts. This sequence joins TRBV5-8 and TRBJ1-4, with 7 positions matching TRBD1. The CDR3 consists of 16 residues. Trimming at V came to 4 bases and at J to 3 bases, leaving 9 bases not matched to a gene. CDR1 SGHTS and CDR2 YDEGEE come from the germline V gene. The CDR3 sequence: CASSPDGDRANEKLFF. The CDR3 bases are TGTGCCAGCAGCCCTGACGGGGACAGAGCTAATGAAAAACTGTTTTTT.

This clone was observed once. Given a much more abundant clone one base away, this may be a read error. The same CDR3 also results from other DNA sequences found in this sample. The rearrangement links TRBV5-6 to TRBJ1-2, with D hard to call. Looked up from germline, CDR1 is SGHDT and CDR2 is YYEEEE. This CDR3 spans 13 amino acids. V lost 0 bases to trimming and J lost 2 bases, with 5 bases between them. The CDR3 nucleotides read TGTGCCAGCAGCTTGGACAGAAACTATGGCTACACCTTC. Translation gives CASSLDRNYGYTF. Variable domain in full (rest from reference TRBV5-6 and TRBJ1-2): DAGVTQSPTHLIKTRGQQVTLRCSPKSGHDTVSWYQQALGQGPQFIFQYYEEEERQRGNFPDRFSGHQFPNYSSELNVNALLLGDSALYLCASSLDRNYGYTFGSGTRLTVV.

Here the CDR3 DNA reads TGCGCCAGCAGCTTGGATTTAGTAGTGAATGAGCAGTTCTTC. This encodes CASSLDLVVNEQFF. This chain links TRBV5-1 with TRBJ2-1, with unresolved D. Germline values: CDR1 SGHRS, CDR2 YFSETQ. The germline V and J ends were trimmed by 0 bases and 7 bases, with 11 bases remaining between them. The CDR3 runs to 14 residues.

A word on this clone: The same CDR3 also results from other DNA sequences found in this sample. The rearrangement uses TRBV2 and TRBJ2-7; D gene uncertain. V was shortened by 4 bases and J by 4 bases, with 11 bases between the two germline ends. The CDR3 spans 13 residues. CDR1 SNHLY and CDR2 FYNNEI come from the germline V gene. The CDR3 is CASSAGGPYEQYF. In nucleotides, the CDR3 is TGTGCCAGCAGTGCAGGCGGCCCGTACGAGCAGTACTTC.

This CDR3 reads CASSRTSGRLNEQFF. The CDR3 DNA is TGTGCCAGCAGCCGGACTAGCGGGAGGTTAAATGAGCAGTTCTTC. V is TRBV6-5 and J is TRBJ2-1; 14 bases are a match to TRBD2. This CDR3 contains 15 residues. Unmatched junction bases numbered 5, after V lost 6 bases and J lost 7 bases. The germline V gene encodes CDR1 MNHEY and CDR2 SVGAGI.

This clone has just a few counts. This rearrangement joins TRBV7-2 to TRBJ2-7; D is perhaps TRBD2 (6 bases). This CDR3 comprises 14 residues. Trimming pared 3 bases from V and 6 bases from J, leaving 15 bases between. In germline, CDR1 is SGHTA, CDR2 FQGNSA. CDR3 region: CASSLSSASVEQYF. In DNA form, the CDR3 reads TGTGCCAGCAGCTTGTCTAGCGCATCTGTCGAGCAGTACTTC.

The gene calls are TRBV28 and TRBJ2-5; 11 bases match TRBD1. Germline V CDR1 and CDR2: MDHEN, SYDVKM. The CDR3 sequence is 16 residues long. V was clipped by 2 bases and J by 7 bases; unmatched bases: 9. CDR3 residues: CASSLVRTGGSGTQYF. The CDR3 DNA sequence: TGTGCCAGCAGTTTAGTTCGGACAGGGGGCAGCGGGACCCAGTACTTC.

This clone was seen only a few times. The same CDR3 can be traced to other DNA sequences in this sample. The rearrangement uses TRBV14 and TRBJ1-2, with a possible D match to TRBD1 (6 bases). The V gene's germline CDR1 is SGHDN and CDR2 FVKESK. The CDR3 runs to 13 residues. Between the trimmed V and J ends, which lost 4 bases and 4 bases, there was a span of 10 bases. The DNA for the CDR3 is TGTGCCAGCAGCCCAGACAGGTCCTATGGCTACACCTTC. This codes for CASSPDRSYGYTF.

The chain uses TRBV2 and TRBJ2-3; the match to TRBD1 covers 8 bases. This CDR3 has 14 amino acids. Germline-derived CDR1 and CDR2 are SNHLY and FYNNEI. V was pared by 6 bases and J by 2 bases, with 4 bases of the junction left unmatched. For the CDR3, the DNA is TGTGCCAGCAGAAGGACAGGGACCACAGATACGCAGTATTTT. Translation gives CASRRTGTTDTQYF.

The chain combines TRBV7-9 with TRBJ2-7; 8 nucleotides line up with TRBD1. Germline-derived CDR1 and CDR2 are SEHNR and FQNEAQ (reference sequence). The ends lost 5 bases at V and 5 bases at J; junction bases unmatched: 5. The CDR3 extends over 13 amino acids. Here the CDR3 DNA reads TGTGCCAGCAGCCTGGACAGGGCCAACGAGCAGTACTTC. Its protein product is CASSLDRANEQYF.

This chain uses TRBV5-8 with TRBJ2-1; 10 nucleotides match TRBD2. The CDR3 has 16 residues. Germline V gives CDR1 SGHTS, CDR2 YDEGEE. V gave up 3 bases and J gave up 7 bases; unmatched junction bases: 10. This CDR3 reads CASSSGLAADLNEQFF. The CDR3 DNA reads as TGTGCCAGCAGCTCTGGACTAGCGGCAGATCTAAATGAGCAGTTCTTC.

This clone has only a few counts. The chain combines TRBV9 with TRBJ2-1; the match to TRBD1 covers 9 bases. The CDR3 length is 15 residues. The V and J ends lost 4 bases and 4 bases, in that order; junction bases with no gene match: 6. CDR1 SGDLS and CDR2 YYNGEE come from the germline V gene. The CDR3 region is CASSPRDRAYNEQFF. CDR3 bases: TGTGCCAGCAGCCCCCGGGACAGGGCGTACAATGAGCAGTTCTTC.

V usage is TRBV5-5 and J usage is TRBJ2-5; D possibly corresponds to TRBD1 (5 bases). Germline loops: CDR1 SGHKS, CDR2 YYEKEE (reference sequence). V shed 7 bases and J shed 5 bases, with 15 bases lying between them. The CDR3 loop spans 13 amino acids. The CDR3, as DNA: TGTGCCAGCTATTGGACGAAGGGGGAGACCCAGTACTTC. As protein: CASYWTKGETQYF. Using reference TRBV5-5 and TRBJ2-5 for the parts outside the CDR3, the full variable domain is DAGVTQSPTHLIKTRGQQVTLRCSPISGHKSVSWYQQVLGQGPQFIFQYYEKEERGRGNFPDRFSARQFPNYSSELNVNALLLGDSALYLCASYWTKGETQYFGPGTRLLVL.

The CDR3 region is CASSYSQGGQETQYF. The CDR3 DNA reads as TGTGCCAGCAGTTACTCACAGGGAGGGCAAGAGACCCAGTACTTC. The chain couples TRBV6-5 to TRBJ2-5; the D gene is possibly TRBD2 (7 bases). The CDR3 extends over 15 amino acids. Between the trimmed V and J ends, which lost 0 bases and 2 bases, there was a span of 10 bases. Germline V CDR1 and CDR2: MNHEY, SVGAGI.

This chain links TRBV7-8 with TRBJ2-6, with TRBD1 as a possible D gene (6 bases). The CDR3 extends over 18 amino acids. Germline V gene sequence: CDR1 SGHVS, CDR2 FQNEAQ. The V end lost 1 base, the J end lost 3 bases, and 16 bases lay between the germline ends. The CDR3 DNA reads as TGTGCCAGCAGCTTAGGCCCATCAGGACAGCTTGGGGCCAACGTCCTGACTTTC. Protein product: CASSLGPSGQLGANVLTF.

This clone was detected a few times. The chain uses TRBV9 and TRBJ2-1; 10 bases fit TRBD2. This CDR3 is built from 15 residues. Germline V gene data show CDR1 as SGDLS and CDR2 as YYNGEE. V shed 3 bases, J shed 4 bases, and the junction held 4 bases outside the gene matches. In nucleotides, the CDR3 is TGTGCCAGCAGCGAGGGACTAGCGTATTACAATGAGCAGTTCTTC. This encodes CASSEGLAYYNEQFF.

This clone was observed a few times. This sequence joins TRBV7-2 and TRBJ2-1, with D perhaps matching TRBD1 (6 bases). There are 15 residues in the CDR3. Germline V lookup: CDR1 SGHTA, CDR2 FQGNSA. V was clipped by 5 bases and J by 8 bases, with 19 bases between them. CDR3 DNA sequence: TGTGCCAGCAGCATACGAGGGACAAGGGCGGATGAGCAGTTCTTC. Protein: CASSIRGTRADEQFF. The complete variable domain, with remaining parts taken from reference TRBV7-2 and TRBJ2-1, reads GAGVSQSPSNKVTEKGKDVELRCDPISGHTALYWYRQSLGQGLEFLIYFQGNSAPDKSGLPSDRFSAERTGGSVSTLTIQRTQQEDSAVYLCASSIRGTRADEQFFGPGTRLTVL.

This clone was detected many times. This chain joins TRBV28 and TRBJ1-2; TRBD1 aligns across 9 bases. V dropped 2 bases and J dropped 4; count of bases not matched to a gene: 5. The CDR3 contains 15 residues. The germline V gene has CDR1 MDHEN and CDR2 SYDVKM. This chain's CDR3 is CASSLEGQGGYGYTF. CDR3 nucleotides: TGTGCCAGCAGTTTAGAGGGACAGGGTGGCTATGGCTACACCTTC.

The table lists this clone with a few counts. The chain combines TRBV28 with TRBJ2-1, with D tentatively TRBD1 (7 bases). Looked up from germline, CDR1 is MDHEN and CDR2 is SYDVKM. V lost 3 bases, J lost 9 bases, and 18 bases lay in between. The CDR3 extends over 15 amino acids. The CDR3 reads CASSFGGTAGREQFF. The CDR3 coding sequence is TGTGCCAGCAGTTTCGGAGGGACAGCGGGTCGTGAGCAGTTCTTC.

This chain connects TRBV19 to TRBJ2-1; 8 nucleotides line up with TRBD2. With 7 bases clipped from V and 7 bases from J, the junction kept 12 bases outside the gene matches. Germline CDR1 LNHDA, CDR2 SQIVND (reference sequence). CDR3 length: 15 residues. The CDR3 reads CASTLGSGSRNEQFF. The CDR3 coding sequence is TGTGCCAGTACTCTTGGGAGCGGGAGTAGAAATGAGCAGTTCTTC.

The chain recombines TRBV7-8 with TRBJ2-7; D ambiguous. Germline V lookup: CDR1 SGHVS, CDR2 FQNEAQ. V was cut by 2 bases and J by 0 bases, with 8 bases left in between. The CDR3 length is 14 residues. The CDR3 DNA reads as TGTGCCAGCAGCTTACTTCCAGGCTCCTACGAGCAGTACTTC. It is translated as CASSLLPGSYEQYF.

The chain carries TRBV10-3 and TRBJ2-5; D is unresolved. This CDR3 contains 14 residues. V lost 8 bases and J lost 1, with 14 bases in between. The germline V gene encodes CDR1 ENHRY and CDR2 SYGVKD. In nucleotides, the CDR3 is TGTGCCATCTCGAGCAGTCAGCCCCAAGAGACCCAGTACTTC. Translating it yields CAISSSQPQETQYF.

This clone has more than one count but fewer than ten. This chain links TRBV4-3 with TRBJ2-3; no firm D call. Trimming removed 0 bases at V and 7 bases at J, with 8 bases between. From germline, CDR1 is LGHNA and CDR2 YSLEER. The CDR3 consists of 13 residues. The CDR3 loop reads CASSQDFGYTQYF. As DNA, the CDR3 is TGCGCCAGCAGCCAAGATTTTGGGTATACGCAGTATTTT.

This clone was picked up a small number of times. CDR3 in DNA: TGTGCCAGCTCGCCATTAGTGGTTTTCGGCGAGCAGTACTTC. As protein: CASSPLVVFGEQYF. This chain joins TRBV25-1 and TRBJ2-7; D not certain. Per germline, CDR1 MGHDK and CDR2 SYGVNS. The CDR3 runs to 14 residues. V lost 8 bases, J lost 6 bases, and 20 bases lay in between.

The chain joins TRBV15 to TRBJ1-2; no reliable D call. The CDR3 runs 15 residues. The germline gives CDR1 LNHNV, CDR2 YYDKDF (reference sequence). V was cut by 6 bases and J by 1 base, with 15 bases left in between. The CDR3 is CATSMRAGGNYGYTF. The DNA for the CDR3 is TGTGCCACCAGTATGAGGGCAGGAGGTAACTATGGCTACACCTTC.